This T cell receptor beta chain originates from a study of blood T cell repertoires in COVID-19. The V end was cut by 0 bases, the J end by 1 base, with 6 bases between. The CDR3 is 14 amino acids. Germline values: CDR1 KGHSH, CDR2 LQKENI. Data came from immunoSEQ multiplex PCR; TCRdb stores just in-frame clones and leaves some out. The table includes about 270,000 clones, about nine tenths detected once. The TCR was taken from a woman aged 25 to 39 with acute COVID-19. Sequenced material: PBMCs or T cells enriched from blood (not recorded which). This chain uses TRBV18 with TRBJ1-1; the D is unclear. CDR3 loop: CASSPPGKNTEAFF. CDR3 in DNA: TGTGCCAGCTCACCACCCGGGAAGAACACTGAAGCTTTCTTT.